This T cell receptor beta chain was identified during a study of blood T cell repertoires in COVID-19. The protocol was immunoSEQ multiplex PCR, while the TCRdb copy is restricted to in-frame clones and leaves out a portion. The sample lists 110,000 to 150,000 clones; 65% to 90% were seen once. V shed 3 bases and J shed 3 bases, with 3 bases lying between them. The CDR3 has 12 residues. Sequenced material: peripheral blood. The receptor comes from a man aged 45-65 years with acute or convalescent COVID-19. The rearrangement joins TRBV12-3 or TRBV12-4 to TRBJ2-1; D not certain. The CDR3 bases are TGTGCCAGCAGTTTGAGCTACAATGAGCAGTTCTTC. It is translated as CASSLSYNEQFF.